Sequencing of this TCR beta chain was carried out in a study of post-analysis software for immune sequencing data. Looked up from germline, CDR1 is SEHNR and CDR2 is FQNEAQ (reference sequence). The CDR3 has 16 amino acids. After removal of 4 bases from V and 5 bases from J, the junction contained 10 bases not matched to a gene. TCR beta cDNA libraries included unique molecular identifiers. Some 500,000 cDNA molecules were recovered from an input of about 0.9 to 10 million T cells. A single record per CDR3 protein comes from TCRdb applying MiXCR to the PCR reads. This table holds roughly 650,000 distinct CDR3 sequences, 55% to 60% found once. As for this clonotype: Antigen: not known.

Points from the study as a whole: Patients carried 5 or 6 TRBV segments more frequently than controls did, and TRBV5-6, TRBV5-1 and TRBV20-1 were among them.

The V gene is TRBV7-9, the J gene TRBJ2-7; 11 nucleotides match TRBD1. This TCR came from a girl aged 2 to 10 with multiple sclerosis. Material: blood. The CDR3 DNA reads as TGTGCCAGCAGCTACGGGGACCGGGACAGGGGGGACGAGCAGTACTTC. Translation gives CASSYGDRDRGDEQYF. Complete variable domain (other parts from reference TRBV7-9 and TRBJ2-7): DTGVSQNPRHKITKRGQNVTFRCDPISEHNRLYWYRQTLGQGPEFLTYFQNEAQLEKSRLLSDRFSAERPKGSFSTLEIQRTEQGDSAMYLCASSYGDRDRGDEQYFGPGTRLTVT.